This T cell receptor beta chain was sequenced during a study of CD8 T cells in ankylosing spondylitis. Trimming stripped 4 bases from V and 4 bases from J, with 17 bases between. The length of the CDR3 is 16 residues. Germline V gives CDR1 SGHRS, CDR2 YFSETQ. Notes on the study in general: Made up of about eight highly homologous variants, a TCR beta motif appeared characteristic of ankylosing spondylitis blood. Matched ankylosing spondylitis synovial fluid reportedly contained a significantly enriched population of disease-linked clones.

Libraries of TCR beta came from quantitative 5'-RACE with molecular barcodes. TCRdb re-called the 5' RACE reads with MiXCR, one entry per CDR3 protein. Of around 220,000 distinct CDR3 sequences detected, 10% appear once; the ten largest clones hold 20% to 25%. This clonotype has ten or more counts. Its antigen is not known. Sequences were obtained from blood, either unsorted or a sorted T cell fraction (not recorded which). This sequence joins TRBV5-1 and TRBJ2-2, with a weak D call TRBD1 (7 bases). The sequence was obtained from a male donor with ankylosing spondylitis or in good health (not recorded which). The CDR3 bases are TGCGCCAGCAGCCTGTCGCAGGGGGGTAGCACCGGGGAGCTGTTTTTT. This encodes CASSLSQGGSTGELFF.